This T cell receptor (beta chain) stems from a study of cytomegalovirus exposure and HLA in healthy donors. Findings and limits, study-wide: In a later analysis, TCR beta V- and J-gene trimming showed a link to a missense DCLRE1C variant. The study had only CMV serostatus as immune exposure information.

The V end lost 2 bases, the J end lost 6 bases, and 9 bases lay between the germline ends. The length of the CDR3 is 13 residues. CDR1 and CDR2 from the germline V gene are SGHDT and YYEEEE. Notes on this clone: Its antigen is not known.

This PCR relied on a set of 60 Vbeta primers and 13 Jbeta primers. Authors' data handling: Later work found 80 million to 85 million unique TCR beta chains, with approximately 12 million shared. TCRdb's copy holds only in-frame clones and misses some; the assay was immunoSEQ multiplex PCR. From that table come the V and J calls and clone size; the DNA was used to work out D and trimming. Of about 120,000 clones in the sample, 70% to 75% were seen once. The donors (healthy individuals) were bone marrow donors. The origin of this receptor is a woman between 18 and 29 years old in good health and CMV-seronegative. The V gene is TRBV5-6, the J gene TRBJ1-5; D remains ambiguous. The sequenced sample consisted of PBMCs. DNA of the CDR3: TGTGCCAGCAGCTTCGGGGAGGGTCAGCCCCAGCATTTT. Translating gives CASSFGEGQPQHF.